A single sample gave rise to the 3 T cell receptor beta chains below, sequenced in a study of blood T cell repertoires in COVID-19. Sequencing used immunoSEQ multiplex PCR; TCRdb keeps in-frame clones, though not all of them. The table shows around 100,000 clones, with over 70% occurring only once. Sequences were obtained from peripheral blood. All receptors derive from a human donor in a cohort sampled during active or convalescent COVID-19.

The chain combines TRBV6-5 with TRBJ2-3; possible D gene TRBD2, 5 bases. V was shortened by 7 bases and J by 5 bases, with 16 bases between the two germline ends. Germline V gives CDR1 MNHEY, CDR2 SVGAGI. The CDR3 is 14 residues long. CDR3 coding DNA: TGTGCCAGCACTAAGCTTCTAGGAGGAGATACGCAGTATTTT. Protein: CASTKLLGGDTQYF.

This chain joins TRBV13 and TRBJ1-1, with TRBD1 as a possible D gene (6 bases). Per the germline V gene, CDR1 is PRHDT and CDR2 is FYEKMQ (reference sequence). V was pared by 5 bases and J by 4 bases, with 17 bases between. The CDR3 has 15 residues. CDR3 sequence (DNA): TGTGCCAGCAGCCCTGTAGGCGGGGGCGGCACTGAAGCTTTCTTT. Amino acid sequence: CASSPVGGGGTEAFF.

The chain is built from TRBV9 and TRBJ1-1, with D possibly being TRBD1 (5 bases). CDR3 length equals 15 residues. Germline-derived CDR1 and CDR2 are SGDLS and YYNGEE. Between the trimmed V and J ends, which lost 0 bases and 1 base, there was a span of 10 bases. The CDR3 coding sequence is TGTGCCAGCAGCGTAGTTGACACAGGGAACACTGAAGCTTTCTTT. Its translation: CASSVVDTGNTEAFF.